This paragraph covers one TCR beta chain sequence. Its antigen is undetermined. The study reverse transcribed the entire isolated RNA, so it sequenced expressed TCRB transcripts. Assay used: immunoSEQ multiplex PCR; TCRdb lists only in-frame clones, some missing. The sample includes 160,000 or so clones, over 8.5% seen only once; the top ten take under 2.5%. The sample is drawn from a study of beta chain features in type 1 diabetes. Study information: Age and gender were similar between patients and healthy donors, as were cell yields. The number of sorted cells examined across all samples was 107,917,701. Study results and caveats: Type 1 diabetes patients had fewer VDJ junction insertions and more deletions. Whether HLA type influences TCRB rearrangement remained unresolved here.

CDR1 and CDR2 from the germline V gene are SQVTM and ANQGSEA. The J segment lost 4 bases and the V segment lost 7 bases, leaving 6 bases of the junction unmatched. The CDR3 consists of 13 residues. V and J are TRBV29-1 and TRBJ2-5, with TRBD1 matching 10 bases. Sequencing input: central memory CD4+ T cells from blood. This TCR came from a man aged 18-30 years in good health. In nucleotides, the CDR3 is TGCAGCGGACAGGGGGCGGTCAGAGAGACCCAGTACTTC. Translated: CSGQGAVRETQYF.